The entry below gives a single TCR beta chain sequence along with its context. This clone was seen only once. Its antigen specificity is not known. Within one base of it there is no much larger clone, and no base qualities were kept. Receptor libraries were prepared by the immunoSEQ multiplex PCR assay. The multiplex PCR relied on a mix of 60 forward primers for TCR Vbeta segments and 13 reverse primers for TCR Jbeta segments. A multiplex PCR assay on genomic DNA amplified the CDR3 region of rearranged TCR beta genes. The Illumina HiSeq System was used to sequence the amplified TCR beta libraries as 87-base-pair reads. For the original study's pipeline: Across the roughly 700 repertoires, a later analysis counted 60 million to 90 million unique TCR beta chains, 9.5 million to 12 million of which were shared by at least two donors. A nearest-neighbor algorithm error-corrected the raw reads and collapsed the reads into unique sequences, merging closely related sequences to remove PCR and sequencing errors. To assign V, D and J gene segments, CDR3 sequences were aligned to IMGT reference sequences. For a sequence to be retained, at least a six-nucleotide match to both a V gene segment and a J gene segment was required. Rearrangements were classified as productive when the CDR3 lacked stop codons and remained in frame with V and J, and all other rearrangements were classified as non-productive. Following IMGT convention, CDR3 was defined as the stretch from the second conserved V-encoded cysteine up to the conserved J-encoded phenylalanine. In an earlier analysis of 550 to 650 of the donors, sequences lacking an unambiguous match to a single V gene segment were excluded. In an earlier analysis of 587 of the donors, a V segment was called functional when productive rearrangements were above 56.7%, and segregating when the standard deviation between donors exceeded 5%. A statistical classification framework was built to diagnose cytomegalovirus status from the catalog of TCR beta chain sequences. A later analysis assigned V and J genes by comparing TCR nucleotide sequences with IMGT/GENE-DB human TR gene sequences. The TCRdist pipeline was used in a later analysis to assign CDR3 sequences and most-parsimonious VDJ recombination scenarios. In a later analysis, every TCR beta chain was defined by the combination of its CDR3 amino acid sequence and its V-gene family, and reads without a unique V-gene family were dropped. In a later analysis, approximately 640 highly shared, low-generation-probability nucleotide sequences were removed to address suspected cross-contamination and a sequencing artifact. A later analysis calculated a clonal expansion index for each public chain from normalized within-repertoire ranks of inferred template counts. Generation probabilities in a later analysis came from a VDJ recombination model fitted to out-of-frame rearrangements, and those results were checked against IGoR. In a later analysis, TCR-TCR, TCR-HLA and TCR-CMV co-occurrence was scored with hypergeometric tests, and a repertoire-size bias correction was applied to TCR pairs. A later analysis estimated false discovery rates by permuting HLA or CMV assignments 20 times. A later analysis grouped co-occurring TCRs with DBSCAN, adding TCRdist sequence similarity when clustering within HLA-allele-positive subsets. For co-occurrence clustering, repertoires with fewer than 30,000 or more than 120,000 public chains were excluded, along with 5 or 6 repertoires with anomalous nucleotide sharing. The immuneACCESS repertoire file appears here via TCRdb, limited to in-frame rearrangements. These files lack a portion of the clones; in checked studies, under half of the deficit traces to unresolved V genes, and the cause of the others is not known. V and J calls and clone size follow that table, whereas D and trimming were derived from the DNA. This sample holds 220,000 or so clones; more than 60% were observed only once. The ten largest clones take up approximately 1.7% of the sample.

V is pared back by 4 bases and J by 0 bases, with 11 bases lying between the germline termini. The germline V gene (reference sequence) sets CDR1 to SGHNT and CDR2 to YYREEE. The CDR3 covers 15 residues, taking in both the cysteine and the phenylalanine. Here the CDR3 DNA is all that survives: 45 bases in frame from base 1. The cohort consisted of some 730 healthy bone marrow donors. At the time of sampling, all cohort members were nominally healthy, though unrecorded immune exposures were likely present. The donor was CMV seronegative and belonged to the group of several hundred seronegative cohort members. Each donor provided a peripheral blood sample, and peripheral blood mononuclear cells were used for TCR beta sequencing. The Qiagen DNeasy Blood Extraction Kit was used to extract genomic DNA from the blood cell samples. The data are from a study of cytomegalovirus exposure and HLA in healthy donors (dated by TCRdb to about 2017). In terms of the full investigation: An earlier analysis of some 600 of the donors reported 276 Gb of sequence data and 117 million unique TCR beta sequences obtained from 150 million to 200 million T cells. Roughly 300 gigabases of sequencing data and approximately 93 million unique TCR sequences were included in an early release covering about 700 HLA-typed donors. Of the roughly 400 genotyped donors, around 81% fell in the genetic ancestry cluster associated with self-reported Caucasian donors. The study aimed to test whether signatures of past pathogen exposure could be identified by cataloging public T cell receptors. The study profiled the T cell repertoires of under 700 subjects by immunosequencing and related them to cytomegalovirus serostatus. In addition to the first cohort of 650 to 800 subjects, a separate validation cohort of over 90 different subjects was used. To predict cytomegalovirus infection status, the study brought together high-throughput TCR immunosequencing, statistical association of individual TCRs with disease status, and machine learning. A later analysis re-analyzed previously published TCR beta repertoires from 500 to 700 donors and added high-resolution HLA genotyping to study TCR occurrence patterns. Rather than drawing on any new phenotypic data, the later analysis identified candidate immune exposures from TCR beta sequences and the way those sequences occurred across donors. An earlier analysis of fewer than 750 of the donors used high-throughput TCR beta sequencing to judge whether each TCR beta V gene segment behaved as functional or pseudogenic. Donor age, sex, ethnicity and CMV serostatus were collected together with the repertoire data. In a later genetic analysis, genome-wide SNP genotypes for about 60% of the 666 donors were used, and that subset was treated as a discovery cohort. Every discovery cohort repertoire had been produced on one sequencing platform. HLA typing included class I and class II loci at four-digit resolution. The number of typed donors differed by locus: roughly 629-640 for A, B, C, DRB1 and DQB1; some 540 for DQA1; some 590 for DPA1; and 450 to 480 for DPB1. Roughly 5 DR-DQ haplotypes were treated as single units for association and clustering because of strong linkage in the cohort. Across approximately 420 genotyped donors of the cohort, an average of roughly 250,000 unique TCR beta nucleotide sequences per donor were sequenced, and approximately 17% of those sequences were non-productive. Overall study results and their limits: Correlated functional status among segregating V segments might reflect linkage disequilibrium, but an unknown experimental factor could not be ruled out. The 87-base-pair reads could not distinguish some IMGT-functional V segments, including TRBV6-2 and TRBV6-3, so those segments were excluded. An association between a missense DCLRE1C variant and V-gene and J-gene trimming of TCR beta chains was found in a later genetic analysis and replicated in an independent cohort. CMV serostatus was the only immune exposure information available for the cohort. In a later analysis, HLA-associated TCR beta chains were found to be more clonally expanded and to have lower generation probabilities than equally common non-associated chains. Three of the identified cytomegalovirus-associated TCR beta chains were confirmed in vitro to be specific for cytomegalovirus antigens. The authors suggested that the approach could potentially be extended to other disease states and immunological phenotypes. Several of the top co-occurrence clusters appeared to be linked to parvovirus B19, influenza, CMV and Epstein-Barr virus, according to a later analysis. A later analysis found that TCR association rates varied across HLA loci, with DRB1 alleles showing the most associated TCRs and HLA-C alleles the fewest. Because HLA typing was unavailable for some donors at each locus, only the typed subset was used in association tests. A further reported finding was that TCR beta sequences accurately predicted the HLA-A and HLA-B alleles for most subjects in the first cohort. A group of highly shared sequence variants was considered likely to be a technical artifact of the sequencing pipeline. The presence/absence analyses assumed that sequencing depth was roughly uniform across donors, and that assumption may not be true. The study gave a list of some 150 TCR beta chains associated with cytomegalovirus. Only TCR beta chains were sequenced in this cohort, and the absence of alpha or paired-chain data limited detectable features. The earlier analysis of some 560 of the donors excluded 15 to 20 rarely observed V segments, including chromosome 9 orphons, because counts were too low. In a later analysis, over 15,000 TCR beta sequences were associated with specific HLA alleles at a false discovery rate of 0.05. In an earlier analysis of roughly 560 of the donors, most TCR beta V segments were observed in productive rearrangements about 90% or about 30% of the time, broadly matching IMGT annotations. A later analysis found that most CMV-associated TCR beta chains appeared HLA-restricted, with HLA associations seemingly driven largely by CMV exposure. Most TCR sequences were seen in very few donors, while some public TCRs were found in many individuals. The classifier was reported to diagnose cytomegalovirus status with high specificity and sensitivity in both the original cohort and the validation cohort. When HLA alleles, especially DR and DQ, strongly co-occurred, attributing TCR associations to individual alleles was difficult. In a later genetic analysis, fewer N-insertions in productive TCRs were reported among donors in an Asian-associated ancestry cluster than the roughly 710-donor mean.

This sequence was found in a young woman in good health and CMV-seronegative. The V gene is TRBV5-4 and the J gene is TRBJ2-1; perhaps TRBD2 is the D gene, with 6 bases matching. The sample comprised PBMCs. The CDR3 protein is CASSVGGISYNEQFF. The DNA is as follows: TGTGCCAGCAGCGTCGGGGGTATCTCCTACAATGAGCAGTTCTTC. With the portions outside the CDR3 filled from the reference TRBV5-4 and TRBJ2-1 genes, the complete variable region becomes ETGVTQSPTHLIKTRGQQVTLRCSSQSGHNTVSWYQQALGQGPQFIFQYYREEENGRGNFPPRFSGLQFPNYSSELNVNALELDDSALYLCASSVGGISYNEQFFGPGTRLTVL.